Here is one T cell receptor (beta chain) with its context. The data were taken from a study of OX40 agonist ivuxolimab in advanced cancers. At the level of the study: At doses from 0.01 to 10 mg/kg, patients were given intravenous ivuxolimab every 2 weeks.

Sequencing was performed with immunoSEQ multiplex PCR; in TCRdb, only in-frame clones are kept and a portion is missing. The sample lists around 100,000 clones, 90% occurring once. V gave up 1 base and J gave up 2 bases; unmatched junction bases: 3. This CDR3 region has 16 residues. Germline loops: CDR1 SGHNT, CDR2 YYREEE (reference sequence). The sample here was CD4+ or CD8+ T cells sorted from blood, taken in a trial of the OX40 agonist ivuxolimab. This clonotype was obtained from an adult with an advanced solid tumor such as melanoma, head and neck, liver or kidney cancer. The chain is built from TRBV5-4 and TRBJ2-2; the match to TRBD2 covers 9 bases. The CDR3 here is CASSLPRGGNTGELFF. In DNA, the CDR3 is TGTGCCAGCAGCTTGCCGCGGGGGGGAAACACCGGGGAGCTGTTTTTT.